This TCR beta chain appears in the sequencing data of a study of glioma-infiltrating T cells after dendritic cell vaccination. This clone was seen once. The V segment lost 4 bases and the J segment 5 bases; nucleotides outside the gene matches: 8. This CDR3 spans 15 amino acids. Per germline, CDR1 SEHNR and CDR2 FQNEAQ (reference sequence). Profiled with immunoSEQ multiplex PCR; TCRdb holds only in-frame clones, not every one. This table holds tens of thousands of clones, approximately 90% found once. This TCR derives from a human donor with glioblastoma. Specimen: blood, collected before dendritic cell vaccination. The V and J genes are TRBV7-9 and TRBJ2-7; TRBD2 matches 10 bases. The DNA for the CDR3 is TGTGCCAGCAGCTCCGGAACTAGCGGGATACACGAGCAGTACTTC. It translates to CASSSGTSGIHEQYF.